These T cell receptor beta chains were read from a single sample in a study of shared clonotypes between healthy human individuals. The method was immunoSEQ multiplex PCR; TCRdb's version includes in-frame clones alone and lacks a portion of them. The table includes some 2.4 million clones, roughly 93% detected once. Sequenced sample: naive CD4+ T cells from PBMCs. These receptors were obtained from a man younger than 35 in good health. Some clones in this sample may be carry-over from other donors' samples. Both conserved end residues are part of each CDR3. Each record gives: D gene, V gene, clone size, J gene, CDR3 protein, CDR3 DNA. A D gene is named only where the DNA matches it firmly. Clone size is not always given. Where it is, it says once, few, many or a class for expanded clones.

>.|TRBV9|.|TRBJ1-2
CASSVGTAVEGYTF
TGTGCCAGCAGCGTAGGTACGGCCGTGGAGGGCTACACCTTC
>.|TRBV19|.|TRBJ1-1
CASTYMWGHDTEAFF
TGTGCCAGTACCTATATGTGGGGGCACGACACTGAAGCTTTCTTT
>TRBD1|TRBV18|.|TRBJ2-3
CASSIRDRGEVSTDTQYF
TGTGCCAGCTCAATCCGGGACAGGGGCGAGGTTAGCACAGATACGCAGTATTTT
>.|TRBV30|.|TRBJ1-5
CAWSPTGAYQPQHF
TGTGCCTGGAGTCCGACAGGTGCGTATCAGCCCCAGCATTTT
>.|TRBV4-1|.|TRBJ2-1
CASSPILRESYNEQFF
TGCGCCAGCAGCCCGATCCTCCGGGAGAGCTACAATGAGCAGTTCTTC
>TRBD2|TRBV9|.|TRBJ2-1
CASSVPSGSPYSYNEQFF
TGTGCCAGCAGCGTACCTAGCGGGTCCCCCTACTCCTACAATGAGCAGTTCTTC
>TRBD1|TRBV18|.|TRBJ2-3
CASTDGQGAADTQYF
TGTGCCAGCACGGACGGACAGGGGGCTGCAGATACGCAGTATTTT
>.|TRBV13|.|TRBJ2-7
CASSSGAEGYEQYF
TGTGCCAGCAGCTCGGGAGCGGAGGGCTACGAGCAGTACTTC
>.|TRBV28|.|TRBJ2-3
CASSPTKTSTDTQYF
TGTGCCAGCAGTCCCACAAAAACTAGCACAGATACGCAGTATTTT
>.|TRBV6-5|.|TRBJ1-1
CASSPPNTEAFF
TGTGCCAGCAGTCCACCGAACACTGAAGCTTTCTTT
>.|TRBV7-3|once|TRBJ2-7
CASSPTDPYEQYF
TGTGCCAGCAGCCCGACAGATCCCTACGAGCAGTACTTC
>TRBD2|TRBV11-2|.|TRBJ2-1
CASRLSGSSYNEQFF
TGTGCCAGCAGACTTAGCGGGAGTAGTTACAATGAGCAGTTCTTC
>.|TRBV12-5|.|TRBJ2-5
CASGSGPGKETQYF
TGTGCTAGTGGCTCGGGTCCGGGGAAAGAGACCCAGTACTTC
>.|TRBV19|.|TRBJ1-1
CASSIEGRGTEAFF
TGTGCCAGTAGTATCGAGGGGCGGGGCACTGAAGCTTTCTTT
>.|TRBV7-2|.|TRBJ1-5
CASTSGGGGQPQHF
TGTGCCAGCACCTCCGGCGGGGGTGGTCAGCCCCAGCATTTT
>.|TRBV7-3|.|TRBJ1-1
CASRSQGGAQNTEAFF
TGTGCCAGCAGGTCCCAGGGAGGGGCCCAGAACACTGAAGCTTTCTTT
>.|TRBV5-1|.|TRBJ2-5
CASSLEGWDQETQYF
TGCGCCAGCAGCTTGGAAGGGTGGGACCAAGAGACCCAGTACTTC
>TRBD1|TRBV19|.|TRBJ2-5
CASSMTGFRKTQYF
TGTGCCAGTAGTATGACAGGGTTTCGGAAGACCCAGTACTTC
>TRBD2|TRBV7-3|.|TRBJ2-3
CASSDPSGRDSDTQYF
TGTGCCAGCAGCGACCCTAGCGGGAGGGATTCCGATACGCAGTATTTT
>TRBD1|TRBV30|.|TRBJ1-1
CAWRDRRDPRGTEAFF
TGTGCCTGGAGGGACAGGAGAGACCCACGGGGCACTGAAGCTTTCTTT
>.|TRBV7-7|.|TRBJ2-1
CASSHSPGNEQFF
TGTGCCAGCAGCCACTCCCCGGGGAATGAGCAGTTCTTC
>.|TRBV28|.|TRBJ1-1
CASSPLGGNTEAFF
TGTGCCAGCAGCCCCCTGGGAGGGAACACTGAAGCTTTCTTT
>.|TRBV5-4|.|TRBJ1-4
CASSLGRTNEKLFF
TGTGCCAGCAGCTTGGGCCGAACTAATGAAAAACTGTTTTTT
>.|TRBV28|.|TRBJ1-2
CASSLANYGYTF
TGTGCCAGCAGTTTAGCTAACTATGGCTACACCTTC
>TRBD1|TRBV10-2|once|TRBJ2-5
CASSVQGASQETQYF
TGCGCCAGCAGTGTCCAGGGGGCATCCCAAGAGACCCAGTACTTC
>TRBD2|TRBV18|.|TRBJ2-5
CASSLGLAGVETQYF
TGTGCCAGCTCACTTGGACTAGCGGGAGTAGAGACCCAGTACTTC
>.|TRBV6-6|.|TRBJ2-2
CASSGSGRLTGELFF
TGTGCCAGCAGTGGCAGTGGGCGCCTCACCGGGGAGCTGTTTTTT
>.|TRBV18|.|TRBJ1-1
CASSRNLDSQMNTEAFF
TGTGCCAGCTCTCGCAACCTGGACAGCCAGATGAACACTGAAGCTTTCTTT
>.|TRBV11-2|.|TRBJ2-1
CASSLTRQPSYNEQFF
TGTGCCAGCAGCTTGACTCGACAGCCATCCTACAATGAGCAGTTCTTC
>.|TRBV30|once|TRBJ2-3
CAWKTETQYF
TGTGCCTGGAAGACCGAAACGCAGTATTTT
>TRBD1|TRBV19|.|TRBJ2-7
CASSMVWGQGEEQYF
TGTGCCAGTAGTATGGTTTGGGGACAGGGGGAAGAGCAGTACTTC
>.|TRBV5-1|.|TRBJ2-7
CASSGQGPRTGEQYF
TGCGCCAGCAGCGGACAAGGCCCTAGGACGGGCGAGCAGTACTTC